Listed below are T cell receptor beta chains from one sample, sequenced in a study of T cell responses to AZD1222 COVID-19 vaccine. Measured with immunoSEQ multiplex PCR; TCRdb has only the in-frame clones, and not every one. The sample holds about 150,000 clones, 85% to 90% seen once. Here the sequenced sample was peripheral blood, taken on day 0 of AZD1222 vaccination. The receptor set was obtained from an adult in good health. CDR3s include the opening cysteine and the closing phenylalanine or tryptophan. D genes are given only for firm matches. Size tells how often a clone was seen (once, few, many) or the class of an expanded clone, and some rows leave it out.

>TRBV7-2|TRBJ1-2|.|few
TGTGCCAGCAGCTTACACAGGGCGTCTAACTATGGCTACACCTTC
CASSLHRASNYGYTF
>TRBV5-1|TRBJ1-1|.|.
TGCGCCAGCAGCTTGGGAGCAGGGAACACTGAAGCTTTCTTT
CASSLGAGNTEAFF
>TRBV6-2/TRBV6-3|TRBJ1-6|TRBD1|.
TGTGCCAGCAGTTACTCTCGCGGACAGGGAAAATATAATTCACCCCTCCACTTT
CASSYSRGQGKYNSPLHF
>TRBV7-8|TRBJ2-3|.|.
TGTGCCAGCAGCTTAGGGGACACCTGGACAGATACGCAGTATTTT
CASSLGDTWTDTQYF
>TRBV6-2/TRBV6-3|TRBJ2-1|TRBD2|.
TGTGCCAGCAGCCCTAGCGGGGAAACCTACAATGAGCAGTTCTTC
CASSPSGETYNEQFF
>TRBV4-2|TRBJ2-3|.|once
TGTGCCAGCAGCCAAGGACGGACCACAGATACGCAGTATTTT
CASSQGRTTDTQYF
>TRBV11-3|TRBJ1-1|.|.
TGTGCCAGCAGCTTAGATGGATCAGGGCCTGGCACTGAAGCTTTCTTT
CASSLDGSGPGTEAFF
>TRBV19|TRBJ2-7|.|few
TGTGCCAGTAGTATAGATCCCCAGCAGTACGAGCAGTACTTC
CASSIDPQQYEQYF
>TRBV5-8|TRBJ1-4|.|.
TGTGCCAGCAGCTTGGAGGATGAAAAACTGTTTTTT
CASSLEDEKLFF
>TRBV12-5|TRBJ1-5|.|.
TGTGCTAGTGGTTATTGGGAGCCCCAGCATTTT
CASGYWEPQHF
>TRBV5-8|TRBJ1-6|.|once
TGTGCCAGCAGCCCATCGTACAGCTTTCCTCCCCTCCACTTT
CASSPSYSFPPLHF